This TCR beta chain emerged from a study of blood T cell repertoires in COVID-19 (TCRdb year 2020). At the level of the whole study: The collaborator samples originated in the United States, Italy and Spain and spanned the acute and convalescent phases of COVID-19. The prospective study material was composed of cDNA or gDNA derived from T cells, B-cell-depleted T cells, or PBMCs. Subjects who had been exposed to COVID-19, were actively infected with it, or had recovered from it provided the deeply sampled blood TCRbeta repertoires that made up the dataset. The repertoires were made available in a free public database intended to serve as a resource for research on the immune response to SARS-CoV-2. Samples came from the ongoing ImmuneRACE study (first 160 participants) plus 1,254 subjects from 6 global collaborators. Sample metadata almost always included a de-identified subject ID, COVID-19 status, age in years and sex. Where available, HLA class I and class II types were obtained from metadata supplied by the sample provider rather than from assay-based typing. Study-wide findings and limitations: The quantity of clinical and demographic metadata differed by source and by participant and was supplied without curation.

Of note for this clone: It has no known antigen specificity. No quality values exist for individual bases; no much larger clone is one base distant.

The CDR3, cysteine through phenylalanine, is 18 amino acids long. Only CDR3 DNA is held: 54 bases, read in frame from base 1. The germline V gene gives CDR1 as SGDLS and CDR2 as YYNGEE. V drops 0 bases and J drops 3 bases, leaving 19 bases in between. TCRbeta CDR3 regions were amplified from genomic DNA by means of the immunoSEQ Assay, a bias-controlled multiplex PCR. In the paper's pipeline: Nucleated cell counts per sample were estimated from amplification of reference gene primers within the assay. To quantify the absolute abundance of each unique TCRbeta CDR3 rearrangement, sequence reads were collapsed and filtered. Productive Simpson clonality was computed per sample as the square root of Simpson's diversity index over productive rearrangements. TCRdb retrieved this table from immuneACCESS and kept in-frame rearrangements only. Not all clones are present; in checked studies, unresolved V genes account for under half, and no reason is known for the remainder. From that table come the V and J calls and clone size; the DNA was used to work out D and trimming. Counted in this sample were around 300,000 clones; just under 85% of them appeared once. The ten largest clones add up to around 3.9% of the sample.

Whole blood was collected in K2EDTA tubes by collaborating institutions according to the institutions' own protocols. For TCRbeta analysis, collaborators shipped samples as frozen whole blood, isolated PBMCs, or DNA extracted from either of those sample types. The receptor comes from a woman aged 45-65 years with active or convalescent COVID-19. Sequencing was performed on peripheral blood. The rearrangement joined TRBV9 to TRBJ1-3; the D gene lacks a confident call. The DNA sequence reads TGTGCCAGCAGCGTAGGGAGCCTCCGGGTAACGAGTGGAAACACCATATATTTT. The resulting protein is CASSVGSLRVTSGNTIYF.